This TCR beta chain was identified in a study of cytomegalovirus exposure and HLA in healthy donors. Study-wide results and limits: Earlier results showed most TCR beta V segments being productive about 90% or about 30% of the time. Certain indistinguishable V segments, among them TRBV6-2 and TRBV6-3, were excluded.

There are 17 residues in the CDR3. The germline V gene encodes CDR1 SGHTS and CDR2 YDEGEE. The V end lost 2 bases, the J end lost 4 bases, and 21 bases lay between the germline ends. As to this clone: What it binds is unknown.

PCR was performed using 60 Vbeta and 13 Jbeta primers. Authors' processing steps: About 9.9 million of the 60 million to 80 million unique TCR beta chains counted in a later analysis were shared. Sequencing was performed with immunoSEQ multiplex PCR; in TCRdb, only in-frame clones are kept and a portion is missing. V, J and clone size reflect that table, while D and trimming were determined from the DNA. Altogether some 99,000 clones are present, roughly 70% being singletons, with the ten largest covering roughly 5.9%. This chain joins TRBV5-8 and TRBJ1-1; D remains unclear. The sequence derives from a woman in her seventies in good health and CMV-seropositive. Sample: PBMCs. CDR3 region: CASSFQTLIGGSTEAFF. CDR3 nucleotides: TGTGCCAGCAGCTTCCAGACCCTCATTGGTGGGAGCACTGAAGCTTTCTTT.